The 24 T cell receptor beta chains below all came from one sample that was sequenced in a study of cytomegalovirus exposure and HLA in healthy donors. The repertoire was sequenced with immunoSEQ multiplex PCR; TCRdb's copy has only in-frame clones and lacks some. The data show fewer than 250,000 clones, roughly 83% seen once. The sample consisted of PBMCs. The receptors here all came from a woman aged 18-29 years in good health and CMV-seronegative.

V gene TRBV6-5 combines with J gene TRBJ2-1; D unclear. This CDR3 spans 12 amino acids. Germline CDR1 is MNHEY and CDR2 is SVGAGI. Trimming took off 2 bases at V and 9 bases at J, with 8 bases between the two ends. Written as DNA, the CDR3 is TGTGCCAGCAGTTACGATTCGGGTGAGCAGTTCTTC. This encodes CASSYDSGEQFF.

CDR3 sequence (DNA): TGCGCCAGCAGCGACGCGGGACTAGCGGGGGGGCGGGTCACAGATACGCAGTATTTT. Translation: CASSDAGLAGGRVTDTQYF. The chain couples TRBV5-1 to TRBJ2-3; TRBD2 matches 16 bases. Per germline, CDR1 SGHRS and CDR2 YFSETQ. The CDR3 consists of 19 residues. The ends lost 4 bases at V and 2 bases at J; junction bases unmatched: 10.

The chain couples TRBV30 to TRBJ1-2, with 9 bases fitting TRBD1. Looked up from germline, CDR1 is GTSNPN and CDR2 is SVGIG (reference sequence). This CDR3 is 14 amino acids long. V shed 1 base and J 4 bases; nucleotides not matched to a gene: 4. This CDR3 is CAWSGTGGGYGYTF. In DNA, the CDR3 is TGTGCCTGGAGTGGAACAGGGGGCGGCTATGGCTACACCTTC.

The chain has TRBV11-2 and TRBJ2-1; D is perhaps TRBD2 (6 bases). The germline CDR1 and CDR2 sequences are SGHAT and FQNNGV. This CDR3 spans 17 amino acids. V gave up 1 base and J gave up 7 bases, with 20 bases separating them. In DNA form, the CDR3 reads TGTGCCAGCAGCTTAGTGCTGGCGGGGCCCGGTAAAAATGAGCAGTTCTTC. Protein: CASSLVLAGPGKNEQFF.

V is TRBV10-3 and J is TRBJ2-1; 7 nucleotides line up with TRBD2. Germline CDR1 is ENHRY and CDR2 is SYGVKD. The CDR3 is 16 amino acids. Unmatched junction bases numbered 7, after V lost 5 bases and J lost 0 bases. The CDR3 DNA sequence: TGTGCCATCAGTCAAGTGGGCGGGAGCTCCTACAATGAGCAGTTCTTC. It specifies CAISQVGGSSYNEQFF.

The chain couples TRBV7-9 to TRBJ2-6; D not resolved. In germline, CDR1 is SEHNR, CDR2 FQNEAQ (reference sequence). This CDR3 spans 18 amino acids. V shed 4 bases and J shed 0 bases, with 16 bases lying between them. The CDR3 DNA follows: TGTGCCAGCAGCTCCTTCCCACCAGCGAGCTCTGGGGCCAACGTCCTGACTTTC. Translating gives CASSSFPPASSGANVLTF. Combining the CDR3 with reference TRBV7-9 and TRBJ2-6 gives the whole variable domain DTGVSQNPRHKITKRGQNVTFRCDPISEHNRLYWYRQTLGQGPEFLTYFQNEAQLEKSRLLSDRFSAERPKGSFSTLEIQRTEQGDSAMYLCASSSFPPASSGANVLTFGAGSRLTVL.

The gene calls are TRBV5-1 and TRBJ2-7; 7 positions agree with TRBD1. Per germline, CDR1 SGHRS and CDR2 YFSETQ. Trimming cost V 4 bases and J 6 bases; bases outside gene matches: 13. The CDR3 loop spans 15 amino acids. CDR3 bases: TGCGCCAGCAGCGCAAGAACAGGGGTTACCCTCGAGCAGTACTTC. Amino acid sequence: CASSARTGVTLEQYF. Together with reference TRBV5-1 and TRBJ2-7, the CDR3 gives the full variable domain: KAGVTQTPRYLIKTRGQQVTLSCSPISGHRSVSWYQQTPGQGLQFLFEYFSETQRNKGNFPGRFSGRQFSNSRSEMNVSTLELGDSALYLCASSARTGVTLEQYFGPGTRLTVT.

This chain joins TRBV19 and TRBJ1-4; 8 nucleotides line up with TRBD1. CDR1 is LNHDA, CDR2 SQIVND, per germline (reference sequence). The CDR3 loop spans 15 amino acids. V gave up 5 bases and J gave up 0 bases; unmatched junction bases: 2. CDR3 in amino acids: CASSLQGATNEKLFF. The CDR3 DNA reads TGTGCCAGTAGTTTACAGGGGGCAACTAATGAAAAACTGTTTTTT.

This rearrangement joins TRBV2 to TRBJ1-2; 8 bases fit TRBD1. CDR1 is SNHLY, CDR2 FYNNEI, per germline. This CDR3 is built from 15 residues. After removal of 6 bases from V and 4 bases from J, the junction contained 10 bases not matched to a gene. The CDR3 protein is CASSNKRQGTYGYTF. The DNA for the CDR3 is TGTGCCAGCAGCAACAAAAGACAGGGGACCTATGGCTACACCTTC.

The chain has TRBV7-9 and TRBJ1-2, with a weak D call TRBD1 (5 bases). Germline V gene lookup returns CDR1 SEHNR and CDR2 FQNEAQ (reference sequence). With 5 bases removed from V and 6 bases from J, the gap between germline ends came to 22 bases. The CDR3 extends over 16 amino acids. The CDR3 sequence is CASSHNLGQGKDGYTF. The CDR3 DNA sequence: TGTGCCAGCAGCCATAACCTGGGGCAGGGCAAGGATGGCTACACCTTC. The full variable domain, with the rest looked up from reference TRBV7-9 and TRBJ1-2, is DTGVSQNPRHKITKRGQNVTFRCDPISEHNRLYWYRQTLGQGPEFLTYFQNEAQLEKSRLLSDRFSAERPKGSFSTLEIQRTEQGDSAMYLCASSHNLGQGKDGYTFGSGTRLTVV.

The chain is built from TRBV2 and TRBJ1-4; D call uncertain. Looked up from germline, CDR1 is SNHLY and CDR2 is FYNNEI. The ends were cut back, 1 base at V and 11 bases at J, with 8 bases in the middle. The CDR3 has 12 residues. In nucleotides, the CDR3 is TGTGCCAGCAGTGAAGTGGCGGGGAAACTGTTTTTT. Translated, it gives CASSEVAGKLFF.

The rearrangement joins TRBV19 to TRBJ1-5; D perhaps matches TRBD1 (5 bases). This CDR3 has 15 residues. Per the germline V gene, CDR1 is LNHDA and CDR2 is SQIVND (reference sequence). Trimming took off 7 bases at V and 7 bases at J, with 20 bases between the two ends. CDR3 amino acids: CASTASGIVAQPQHF. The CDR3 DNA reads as TGTGCCAGTACCGCTTCAGGGATCGTGGCGCAGCCCCAGCATTTT.

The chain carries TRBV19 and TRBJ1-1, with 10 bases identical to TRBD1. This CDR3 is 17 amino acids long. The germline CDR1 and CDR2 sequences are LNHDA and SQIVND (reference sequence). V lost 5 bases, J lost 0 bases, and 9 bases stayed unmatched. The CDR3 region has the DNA TGTGCCAGTAGTTCCTTGACAGGGGGCTCCATGAACACTGAAGCTTTCTTT. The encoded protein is CASSSLTGGSMNTEAFF.

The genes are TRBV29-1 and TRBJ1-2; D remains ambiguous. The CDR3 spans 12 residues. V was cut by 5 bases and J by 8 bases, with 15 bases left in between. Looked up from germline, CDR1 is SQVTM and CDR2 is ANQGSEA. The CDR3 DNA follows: TGCAGCGTTCCATCCCAGGTAGGAGGCTACACCTTC. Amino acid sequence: CSVPSQVGGYTF. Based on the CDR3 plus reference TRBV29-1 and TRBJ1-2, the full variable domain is SAVISQKPSRDICQRGTSLTIQCQVDSQVTMMFWYRQQPGQSLTLIATANQGSEATYESGFVIDKFPISRPNLTFSTLTVSNMSPEDSSIYLCSVPSQVGGYTFGSGTRLTVV.

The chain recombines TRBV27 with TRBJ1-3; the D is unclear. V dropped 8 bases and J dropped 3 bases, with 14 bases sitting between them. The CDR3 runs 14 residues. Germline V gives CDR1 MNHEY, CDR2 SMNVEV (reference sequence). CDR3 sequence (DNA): TGTGCCAGCGCCCCCGAGTCAGGTGGAAACACCATATATTTT. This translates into CASAPESGGNTIYF.

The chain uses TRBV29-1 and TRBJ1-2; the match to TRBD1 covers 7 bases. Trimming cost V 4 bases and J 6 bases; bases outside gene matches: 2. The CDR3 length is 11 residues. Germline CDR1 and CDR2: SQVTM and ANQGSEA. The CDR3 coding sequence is TGCAGCGTTGGTCAGGGGGATGGCTACACCTTC. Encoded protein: CSVGQGDGYTF. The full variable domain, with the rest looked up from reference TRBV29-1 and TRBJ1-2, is SAVISQKPSRDICQRGTSLTIQCQVDSQVTMMFWYRQQPGQSLTLIATANQGSEATYESGFVIDKFPISRPNLTFSTLTVSNMSPEDSSIYLCSVGQGDGYTFGSGTRLTVV.

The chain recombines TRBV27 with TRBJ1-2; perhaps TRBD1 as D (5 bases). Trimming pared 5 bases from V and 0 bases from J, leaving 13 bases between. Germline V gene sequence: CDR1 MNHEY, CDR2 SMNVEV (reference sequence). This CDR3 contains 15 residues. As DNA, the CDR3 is TGTGCCAGCAGTCTTCAGGGAGGAGCTAACTATGGCTACACCTTC. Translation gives CASSLQGGANYGYTF.

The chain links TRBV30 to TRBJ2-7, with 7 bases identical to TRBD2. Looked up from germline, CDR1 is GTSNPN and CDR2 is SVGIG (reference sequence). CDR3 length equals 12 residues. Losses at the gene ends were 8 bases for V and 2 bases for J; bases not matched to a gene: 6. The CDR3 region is CAGAGPAYEQYF. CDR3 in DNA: TGTGCCGGAGCGGGGCCAGCCTACGAGCAGTACTTC.

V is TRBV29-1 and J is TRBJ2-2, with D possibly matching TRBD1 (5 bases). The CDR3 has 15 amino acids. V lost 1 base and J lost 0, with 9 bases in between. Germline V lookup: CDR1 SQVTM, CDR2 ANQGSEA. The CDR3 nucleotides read TGCAGCGTTGAAGGGGGCAGGGCGAACACCGGGGAGCTGTTTTTT. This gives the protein CSVEGGRANTGELFF.

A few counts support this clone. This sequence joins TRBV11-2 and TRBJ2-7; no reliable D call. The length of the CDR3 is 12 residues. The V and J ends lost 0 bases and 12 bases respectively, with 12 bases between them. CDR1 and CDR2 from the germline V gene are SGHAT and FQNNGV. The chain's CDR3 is CASSLDASLGYF. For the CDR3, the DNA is TGTGCCAGCAGCTTAGATGCATCCCTAGGGTACTTC. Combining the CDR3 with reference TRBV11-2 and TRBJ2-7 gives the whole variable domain EAGVAQSPRYKIIEKRQSVAFWCNPISGHATLYWYQQILGQGPKLLIQFQNNGVVDDSQLPKDRFSAERLKGVDSTLKIQPAKLEDSAVYLCASSLDASLGYFGPGTRLTVT.

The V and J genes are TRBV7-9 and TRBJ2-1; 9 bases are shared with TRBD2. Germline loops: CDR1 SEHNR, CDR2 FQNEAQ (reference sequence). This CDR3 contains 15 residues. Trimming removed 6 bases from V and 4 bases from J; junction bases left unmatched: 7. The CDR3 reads CASRAGGAKYNEQFF. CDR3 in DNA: TGTGCCAGCAGAGCGGGGGGCGCGAAGTACAATGAGCAGTTCTTC.

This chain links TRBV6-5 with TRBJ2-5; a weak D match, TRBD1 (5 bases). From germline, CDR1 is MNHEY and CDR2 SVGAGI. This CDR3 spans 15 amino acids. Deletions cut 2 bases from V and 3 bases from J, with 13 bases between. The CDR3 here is CASSYVGREKETQYF. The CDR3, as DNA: TGTGCCAGCAGTTACGTCGGCAGGGAAAAAGAGACCCAGTACTTC.

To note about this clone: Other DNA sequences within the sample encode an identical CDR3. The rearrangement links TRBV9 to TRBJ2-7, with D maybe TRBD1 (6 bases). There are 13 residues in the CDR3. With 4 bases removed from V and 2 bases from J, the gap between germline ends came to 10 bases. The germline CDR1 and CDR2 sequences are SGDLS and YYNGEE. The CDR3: CASSIGQTYEQYF. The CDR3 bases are TGTGCCAGCAGCATCGGACAGACCTACGAGCAGTACTTC.

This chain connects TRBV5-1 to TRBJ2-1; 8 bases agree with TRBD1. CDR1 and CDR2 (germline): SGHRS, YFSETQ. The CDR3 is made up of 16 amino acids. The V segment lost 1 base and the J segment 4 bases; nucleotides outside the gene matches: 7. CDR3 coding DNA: TGCGCCAGCAGCTTGCTAGGACAGGGCCCGTACAATGAGCAGTTCTTC. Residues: CASSLLGQGPYNEQFF.